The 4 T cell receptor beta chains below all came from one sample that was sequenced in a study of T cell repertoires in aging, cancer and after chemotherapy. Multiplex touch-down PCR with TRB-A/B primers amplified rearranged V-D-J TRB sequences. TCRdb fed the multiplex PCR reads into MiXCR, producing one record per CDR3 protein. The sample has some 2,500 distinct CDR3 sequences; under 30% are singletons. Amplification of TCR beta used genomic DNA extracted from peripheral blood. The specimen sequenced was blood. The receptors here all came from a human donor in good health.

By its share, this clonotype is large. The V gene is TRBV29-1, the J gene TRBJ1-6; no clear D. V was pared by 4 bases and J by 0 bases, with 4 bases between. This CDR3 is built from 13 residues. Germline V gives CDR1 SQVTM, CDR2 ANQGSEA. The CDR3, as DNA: TGCAGCGTTGCTAGCTCCTATAATTCACCCCTCCACTTT. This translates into CSVASSYNSPLHF.

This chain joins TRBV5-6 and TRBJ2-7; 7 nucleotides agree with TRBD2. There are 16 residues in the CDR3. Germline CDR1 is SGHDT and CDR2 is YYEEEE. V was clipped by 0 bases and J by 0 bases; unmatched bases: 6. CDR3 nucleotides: TGTGCCAGCAGCTTGGGCGGGGGACCGAGCTCCTACGAGCAGTACTTC. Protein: CASSLGGGPSSYEQYF.

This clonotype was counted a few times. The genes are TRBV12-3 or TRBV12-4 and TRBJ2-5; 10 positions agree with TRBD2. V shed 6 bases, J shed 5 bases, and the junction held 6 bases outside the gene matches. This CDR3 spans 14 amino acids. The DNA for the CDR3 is TGTGCCAGCAGCCGTAGCGGGGGGTCGGAGACCCAGTACTTC. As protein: CASSRSGGSETQYF.

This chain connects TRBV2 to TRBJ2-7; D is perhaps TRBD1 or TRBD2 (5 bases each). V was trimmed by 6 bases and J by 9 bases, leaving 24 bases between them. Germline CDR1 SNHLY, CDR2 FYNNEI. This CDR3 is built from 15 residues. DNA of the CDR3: TGTGCCAGCAGCACAACTGGGGGATTCTACGAGCGGCAGTACTTC. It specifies CASSTTGGFYERQYF.